Sequencing of this T cell receptor beta chain was carried out in a study of blood T cell repertoires in COVID-19. Background on the study: COVID-19 samples, acute and convalescent, were from the United States, Italy and Spain.

As handled by the study authors: Reference gene primer amplification gave nucleated cell count estimates. Measured with immunoSEQ multiplex PCR; TCRdb has only the in-frame clones, and not every one. The V and J calls and clone size are taken from that table; D and trimming were inferred from the DNA. The data hold over 200,000 clones, with around 86% observed a single time. V was cut by 5 bases and J by 3 bases, with 17 bases left in between. Germline V gives CDR1 SGHAT, CDR2 FQNNGV. The CDR3 is 15 amino acids. The V call is TRBV11-2, the J call TRBJ2-7, with D possibly matching TRBD2 (5 bases). Sequencing was performed on peripheral blood. The TCR sequence derives from a human donor in a cohort sampled during active COVID-19. Here the CDR3 DNA reads TGTGCCAGCAGCCCTCCCGCGGGCTATAACTACGAGCAGTACTTC. This encodes CASSPPAGYNYEQYF.